Each of the 19 T cell receptor beta chains below was sequenced from the same sample in a study of OX40 agonist ivuxolimab in advanced cancers. The assay was immunoSEQ multiplex PCR, and TCRdb's table has in-frame clones only and misses some. The table includes about 46,000 clones, 65% to 85% detected once. This material consisted of CD4+ or CD8+ T cells sorted from blood, taken in a trial of the OX40 agonist ivuxolimab. The source is an adult with an advanced solid tumor such as melanoma, head and neck, liver or kidney cancer.

This chain links TRBV7-2 with TRBJ2-1, with D tentatively TRBD1 or TRBD2 (5 bases each). V shed 5 bases and J shed 4 bases, with 15 bases lying between them. Germline V gene sequence: CDR1 SGHTA, CDR2 FQGNSA. The CDR3 runs to 15 residues. Here the CDR3 DNA reads TGTGCCAGCAGCCTATCCGGGACCACTTACAATGAGCAGTTCTTC. It is translated as CASSLSGTTYNEQFF.

The chain joins TRBV9 to TRBJ1-2, with 8 bases that match TRBD1. This CDR3 is 17 amino acids long. The V and J ends lost 2 bases and 5 bases, in that order; junction bases with no gene match: 14. CDR1 is SGDLS, CDR2 YYNGEE, per germline. The CDR3 loop reads CASSVGSGGGSSYGYTF. CDR3 coding DNA: TGTGCCAGCAGCGTTGGGTCAGGGGGCGGGAGTTCATATGGCTACACCTTC. The full variable domain, rest sourced from reference TRBV9 and TRBJ1-2, is DSGVTQTPKHLITATGQRVTLRCSPRSGDLSVYWYQQSLDQGLQFLIQYYNGEERAKGNILERFSAQQFPDLHSELNLSSLELGDSALYFCASSVGSGGGSSYGYTFGSGTRLTVV.

J is TRBJ1-4 and V is TRBV29-1, with D uncertain. The CDR3 length is 11 residues. Germline loops: CDR1 SQVTM, CDR2 ANQGSEA. Trimming removed 7 bases at V and 8 bases at J, with 11 bases between. In DNA form, the CDR3 reads TGCAGCGCTAACTCGGGAGAAAAACTGTTTTTT. Amino acid sequence: CSANSGEKLFF. Drawing the rest from reference TRBV29-1 and TRBJ1-4, the complete variable domain is SAVISQKPSRDICQRGTSLTIQCQVDSQVTMMFWYRQQPGQSLTLIATANQGSEATYESGFVIDKFPISRPNLTFSTLTVSNMSPEDSSIYLCSANSGEKLFFGSGTQLSVL.

The chain uses TRBV11-2 and TRBJ2-2; D gene unclear. Trimming cost V 2 bases and J 6 bases, with 1 base left between them. Germline CDR1 and CDR2: SGHAT and FQNNGV. This CDR3 is built from 11 residues. CDR3 nucleotide sequence: TGTGCCAGCAGCTTACCCGGGGAGCTGTTTTTT. Residues: CASSLPGELFF. Looking up the rest from reference TRBV11-2 and TRBJ2-2 gives the full variable domain: EAGVAQSPRYKIIEKRQSVAFWCNPISGHATLYWYQQILGQGPKLLIQFQNNGVVDDSQLPKDRFSAERLKGVDSTLKIQPAKLEDSAVYLCASSLPGELFFGEGSRLTVL.

The CDR3 is CASSTLQGYYGYTF. The CDR3 nucleotides are TGTGCCAGCAGCACGCTTCAGGGGTACTATGGCTACACCTTC. The chain employs TRBV5-6 and TRBJ1-2; maybe TRBD1 (6 bases). Germline-derived CDR1 and CDR2 are SGHDT and YYEEEE. The CDR3 extends over 14 amino acids. Trimming removed 4 bases at V and 3 bases at J, with 13 bases between.

This clone was counted once. The chain is built from TRBV7-9 and TRBJ2-1, with 8 bases fitting TRBD2. J lost 7 bases, V lost 1 base, and 6 bases had no gene match. Per germline, CDR1 SEHNR and CDR2 FQNEAQ (reference sequence). The CDR3 loop spans 15 amino acids. The CDR3 bases are TGTGCCAGCAGCTTAGGTAGCGGGGCACGGAATGAGCAGTTCTTC. Amino acids: CASSLGSGARNEQFF.

The chain employs TRBV18 and TRBJ2-5; 11 positions agree with TRBD2. After removal of 2 bases from V and 5 bases from J, the junction contained 7 bases not matched to a gene. The CDR3 extends over 16 amino acids. The germline CDR1 and CDR2 sequences are KGHSH and LQKENI. The CDR3 DNA is TGTGCCAGCTCACCAAGGCTAGCGGGGGGCGAGGAGACCCAGTACTTC. Protein: CASSPRLAGGEETQYF.

This chain connects TRBV19 to TRBJ1-5; TRBD1 agrees at 8 bases. There are 14 residues in the CDR3. Looked up from germline, CDR1 is LNHDA and CDR2 is SQIVND (reference sequence). J lost 6 bases, V lost 7 bases, and 8 bases had no gene match. The CDR3 DNA sequence: TGTGCCAGTACCCGAGGACAGGGCTTTCAGCCCCAGCATTTT. This encodes CASTRGQGFQPQHF. Combining the CDR3 with reference TRBV19 and TRBJ1-5 gives the whole variable domain DGGITQSPKYLFRKEGQNVTLSCEQNLNHDAMYWYRQDPGQGLRLIYYSQIVNDFQKGDIAEGYSVSREKKESFPLTVTSAQKNPTAFYLCASTRGQGFQPQHFGDGTRLSIL.

This chain links TRBV19 with TRBJ2-3; TRBD1 agrees at 9 bases. This CDR3 contains 12 residues. Germline V CDR1 and CDR2: LNHDA, SQIVND (reference sequence). V lost 9 bases to trimming and J lost 3 bases; unmatched junction nucleotides: 1. The CDR3 nucleotides read TGTGCCAGCGACAGGGGGACAGATACGCAGTATTTT. This gives the protein CASDRGTDTQYF.

This rearrangement joins TRBV5-6 to TRBJ1-4, with TRBD1 matching over 10 bases. Germline loops: CDR1 SGHDT, CDR2 YYEEEE. This CDR3 is built from 16 residues. The V and J ends lost 2 bases and 7 bases, in that order; junction bases with no gene match: 8. The CDR3 loop reads CASSFRRQGAGEKLFF. The CDR3, as DNA: TGTGCCAGCAGCTTCAGACGACAGGGGGCAGGTGAAAAACTGTTTTTT.

The chain employs TRBV11-2 and TRBJ2-3, with 13 bases lining up with TRBD2. V lost 1 base and J lost 1; bases outside the gene matches: 2. Germline lookup yields CDR1 SGHAT and CDR2 FQNNGV. This CDR3 is built from 17 residues. The CDR3 is CASSLATSGGGTDTQYF. The CDR3 DNA reads TGTGCCAGCAGCTTAGCTACTAGCGGGGGGGGCACAGATACGCAGTATTTT.

The rearrangement links TRBV5-6 to TRBJ2-3; 7 bases are a match to TRBD1. Germline-derived CDR1 and CDR2 are SGHDT and YYEEEE. The CDR3 covers 16 residues. Trimming took 4 bases from V and 7 from J; bases not matched to a gene: 15. CDR3 residues: CASSLRTGATMNTQYF. The CDR3 nucleotides are TGTGCCAGCAGCCTCCGGACAGGCGCGACGATGAATACGCAGTATTTT. Full variable domain (outside the CDR3, taken from reference TRBV5-6 and TRBJ2-3): DAGVTQSPTHLIKTRGQQVTLRCSPKSGHDTVSWYQQALGQGPQFIFQYYEEEERQRGNFPDRFSGHQFPNYSSELNVNALLLGDSALYLCASSLRTGATMNTQYFGPGTRLTVL.

The chain couples TRBV21-1 to TRBJ1-1; the D call TRBD1 from the table was never checked on the DNA. TRBV21-1 is a recognized pseudogene. The CDR3 extends over 16 amino acids. The CDR3 nucleotides are TGTGCCAGCAGCGCCGAGCCCGAAACAGAGAACACTGAAGCTTTCTTT. It yields the protein CASSAEPETENTEAFF.

This rearrangement joins TRBV30 to TRBJ1-1; D uncertain. Trimming cost V 0 bases and J 1 base, with 9 bases left between them. Germline loops: CDR1 GTSNPN, CDR2 SVGIG (reference sequence). The CDR3 totals 14 residues. The CDR3 sequence is CAWSVRARNTEAFF. The DNA of the CDR3 is TGTGCCTGGAGTGTCCGGGCCAGGAACACTGAAGCTTTCTTT.

This chain connects TRBV30 to TRBJ2-7, with TRBD1 matching 11 bases. Germline trimming cut 3 bases from V and 6 bases from J; bases unmatched to any gene: 7. CDR3 length equals 14 residues. Germline CDR1 and CDR2: GTSNPN and SVGIG (reference sequence). The CDR3 DNA follows: TGTGCCTGGAGGGAACCGGGACAGGGGGGCGAGCAGTACTTC. It specifies CAWREPGQGGEQYF.

The V and J genes are TRBV4-1 and TRBJ2-3; tentatively, D is TRBD1 (5 bases). With 1 base removed from V and 4 bases from J, the gap between germline ends came to 21 bases. Germline V gives CDR1 MGHRA, CDR2 YSYEKL. CDR3 size: 18 residues. The CDR3 region has the DNA TGCGCCAGCAGCCAAGCTGGGAAACGCCAGGGTGGCCCAGATACGCAGTATTTT. This sequence encodes CASSQAGKRQGGPDTQYF.

The chain is built from TRBV28 and TRBJ1-2; a weak D match, TRBD1 (5 bases). The CDR3 covers 15 residues. Germline values: CDR1 MDHEN, CDR2 SYDVKM. V was trimmed by 3 bases and J by 0 bases, leaving 11 bases between them. This chain's CDR3 is CASSLGRAPNYGYTF. The CDR3 DNA is TGTGCCAGCAGTTTGGGCAGGGCCCCTAACTATGGCTACACCTTC.

This rearrangement joins TRBV27 to TRBJ1-2; TRBD1 aligns across 9 bases. CDR3 length equals 14 residues. V lost 2 bases to trimming and J lost 4 bases; unmatched junction nucleotides: 2. CDR1 and CDR2 from the germline V gene are MNHEY and SMNVEV (reference sequence). The CDR3 nucleotides are TGTGCCAGCAGTTTAGGGACAGGGCCCTATGGCTACACCTTC. Its translation: CASSLGTGPYGYTF.

DNA of the CDR3: TGTGCCAGCAGCCTAGCAGGGGTCTACGAGCAGTACTTC. Its translation is CASSLAGVYEQYF. This chain joins TRBV14 and TRBJ2-7; D might be TRBD1 (6 bases). The germline V gene encodes CDR1 SGHDN and CDR2 FVKESK. The length of the CDR3 is 13 residues. Deletions cut 4 bases from V and 3 bases from J, with 10 bases between.